Presented here are 25 T cell receptor beta chains from one specimen sequenced in a study of Ad26.COV2.S vaccination and SARS-CoV-2 variants. Treatment of the sample: 15 to 20 received Ad26.COV2.S at low or high dose, single or two shots; about 5 received placebo; per-sample allocation not given. The samples were gathered on day 63 after the first injection of vaccine or placebo. Method: immunoSEQ multiplex PCR; TCRdb's copy keeps in-frame clones and lacks some. The sample lists about 480,000 clones; about 83% were seen once. The specimen was peripheral blood, collected in a trial of Ad26.COV2.S vaccine versus placebo. Receptors originate from a person aged 18-60 years who received the Ad26.COV2.S COVID-19 vaccine or a placebo.

The chain carries TRBV5-1 and TRBJ2-7; TRBD2 matches at 11 bases. The CDR3 is made up of 17 amino acids. The germline V gene encodes CDR1 SGHRS and CDR2 YFSETQ. The ends lost 1 base at V and 2 bases at J; junction bases unmatched: 8. CDR3 in amino acids: CASSLLSGRANPYEQYF. CDR3 coding DNA: TGCGCCAGCAGCTTGCTTAGCGGGAGGGCCAACCCCTACGAGCAGTACTTC.

This chain joins TRBV20-1 and TRBJ2-5; maybe TRBD2 (6 bases). V lost 3 bases and J lost 1, with 9 bases in between. From germline, CDR1 is DFQATT and CDR2 SNEGSKA (reference sequence). The length of the CDR3 is 13 residues. This CDR3 reads CSASPGLQETQYF. As DNA, the CDR3 is TGCAGTGCTAGTCCGGGACTCCAAGAGACCCAGTACTTC.

The chain couples TRBV28 to TRBJ1-5, with D unresolved. This CDR3 region has 13 residues. Trimming pared 2 bases from V and 7 bases from J, leaving 9 bases between. CDR1 is MDHEN and CDR2 is SYDVKM in the germline V gene. The CDR3 protein is CASSLRVGQPQHF. CDR3 in DNA: TGTGCCAGCAGTTTAAGGGTCGGCCAGCCCCAGCATTTT.

The chain uses TRBV7-2 and TRBJ2-7; D is uncertain. Trimming shortened V by 3 bases and J by 5 bases, and 8 bases separated the two germline ends. This CDR3 spans 12 amino acids. Germline V gene data show CDR1 as SGHTA and CDR2 as FQGNSA. The CDR3 loop reads CASSFFGDEQYF. In DNA form, the CDR3 reads TGTGCCAGCAGCTTTTTTGGGGACGAGCAGTACTTC.

The V call is TRBV19, the J call TRBJ2-2, with 9 bases aligning to TRBD1. Germline trimming cut 8 bases from V and 5 bases from J; bases unmatched to any gene: 18. Germline CDR1 reads LNHDA; CDR2 reads SQIVND (reference sequence). The CDR3 totals 18 residues. CDR3 loop: CASRQRTGVIEFTGELFF. CDR3 DNA: TGTGCCAGTCGACAGAGGACAGGGGTCATAGAATTTACCGGGGAGCTGTTTTTT.

The genes are TRBV6-2 or TRBV6-3 and TRBJ2-7; no clear D gene. With 4 bases removed from V and 2 bases from J, the gap between germline ends came to 12 bases. The CDR3 has 14 residues. CDR1 MNHEY and CDR2 SVGEGT come from the germline V gene. The CDR3 sequence is CASSSGLPPYEQYF. In DNA, the CDR3 is TGTGCCAGCAGTTCCGGGCTTCCCCCCTACGAGCAGTACTTC.

The chain combines TRBV14 with TRBJ2-6; 7 bases align to TRBD1. CDR1 SGHDN and CDR2 FVKESK come from the germline V gene. The CDR3 length is 16 residues. Trimming at V came to 3 bases and at J to 1 base, leaving 3 bases not matched to a gene. CDR3 sequence (DNA): TGTGCCAGCAGCCATTACAGGGGTTCTGGGGCCAACGTCCTGACTTTC. This codes for CASSHYRGSGANVLTF. The full variable domain, in which reference TRBV14 and TRBJ2-6 provide the parts outside the CDR3, is EAGVTQFPSHSVIEKGQTVTLRCDPISGHDNLYWYRRVMGKEIKFLLHFVKESKQDESGMPNNRFLAERTGGTYSTLKVQPAELEDSGVYFCASSHYRGSGANVLTFGAGSRLTVL.

This clone was counted a single time. The CDR3, as DNA: TGTGCCAGCAGCCCGGGACAGGGGACCACCGGGGAGCTGTTTTTT. Translation: CASSPGQGTTGELFF. The chain is built from TRBV7-9 and TRBJ2-2; 10 nucleotides agree with TRBD1. The germline V gene has CDR1 SEHNR and CDR2 FQNEAQ (reference sequence). The V and J ends lost 5 bases and 4 bases, in that order; junction bases with no gene match: 4. The CDR3 totals 15 residues.

V and J are TRBV28 and TRBJ1-5; D is unresolved. In germline, CDR1 is MDHEN, CDR2 SYDVKM. V was clipped by 7 bases and J by 9 bases, with 13 bases between them. CDR3 length: 12 amino acids. CDR3 loop: CASTMAPGPQHF. The CDR3 bases are TGTGCCAGCACCATGGCACCGGGGCCCCAGCATTTT.

The chain uses TRBV3-1 (or the pseudogene TRBV3-2) and TRBJ1-4; D is perhaps TRBD1 (5 bases). Germline-derived CDR1 and CDR2 are LGHDT and YNNKEL (reference sequence). V was trimmed by 4 bases and J by 3 bases, leaving 12 bases between them. This CDR3 is built from 15 residues. The CDR3 sequence is CASSRKGLANEKLFF. In DNA, the CDR3 is TGTGCCAGCAGCCGCAAGGGGTTGGCTAATGAAAAACTGTTTTTT.

The chain is built from TRBV28 and TRBJ1-2; 7 positions match TRBD1. The CDR3 has 14 amino acids. With 5 bases clipped from V and 4 bases from J, the junction kept 7 bases outside the gene matches. CDR1 and CDR2 (germline): MDHEN, SYDVKM. The CDR3 reads CASSLGTETYGYTF. CDR3 nucleotide sequence: TGTGCCAGCAGTCTCGGGACAGAGACCTATGGCTACACCTTC.

The genes are TRBV18 and TRBJ2-7, with D perhaps given as TRBD1 or TRBD2 (5 bases each). CDR3 size: 14 residues. Trimming left V 0 bases short and J 1 base short, with 7 bases between. Germline loops: CDR1 KGHSH, CDR2 LQKENI. CDR3 protein: CASSPPGRSYEQYF. The CDR3 DNA reads as TGTGCCAGCTCACCACCGGGACGTTCCTACGAGCAGTACTTC.

A word on this clone: Other nucleotide sequences from this sample produce the same CDR3. The chain has TRBV3-1 (or the pseudogene TRBV3-2) and TRBJ2-2, with D hard to call. The germline V gene has CDR1 LGHDT and CDR2 YNNKEL (reference sequence). CDR3 size: 12 residues. The germline V and J ends were trimmed by 4 bases and 5 bases, with 5 bases remaining between them. The CDR3, as DNA: TGTGCCAGCAGCCTCCTAACCGGGGAGCTGTTTTTT. Its protein product is CASSLLTGELFF.

This clone has a single count. CDR3 sequence (DNA): TGTGCCAGCAGCCGGGGACAGGGGTTAGATCAGTACTTC. Translation gives CASSRGQGLDQYF. J is TRBJ2-7 and V is TRBV6-5; 10 nucleotides match TRBD1. V was clipped by 6 bases and J by 10 bases; unmatched bases: 9. This CDR3 comprises 13 residues. Germline CDR1 is MNHEY and CDR2 is SVGAGI.

This chain links TRBV12-3 or TRBV12-4 with TRBJ2-3, with unresolved D. The CDR3 spans 11 residues. Trimming removed 7 bases at V and 8 bases at J, with 10 bases between. The DNA for the CDR3 is TGTGCCAGCACGGGTCTGGTTACGCAGTATTTT. The encoded protein is CASTGLVTQYF.

This chain joins TRBV3-1 (or the pseudogene TRBV3-2) and TRBJ1-6; a weak D match, TRBD1 (5 bases). CDR1 is LGHDT and CDR2 is YNNKEL in the germline V gene (reference sequence). The CDR3 contains 16 residues. Between the trimmed V and J ends, which lost 4 bases and 8 bases, there was a span of 18 bases. The CDR3 DNA follows: TGTGCCAGCAGCCTGGACATACTCGCCGCAGATTCACCCCTCCACTTT. Encoded protein: CASSLDILAADSPLHF.

The V call is TRBV10-3, the J call TRBJ1-6; D perhaps matches TRBD1 (5 bases). The germline gives CDR1 ENHRY, CDR2 SYGVKD. The CDR3 is 13 residues long. Between the trimmed V and J ends, which lost 10 bases and 7 bases, there was a span of 14 bases. CDR3 in amino acids: CASLGVGNSPLHF. In DNA, the CDR3 is TGTGCCAGCCTAGGGGTTGGAAATTCACCCCTCCACTTT.

This clone was seen more than once but under ten times. This sequence joins TRBV12-3 or TRBV12-4 and TRBJ1-6; D call uncertain. The V and J ends lost 5 bases and 9 bases respectively, with 8 bases between them. CDR3 size: 12 residues. This chain's CDR3 is CASSKDGSPLHF. CDR3 DNA: TGTGCCAGCAGTAAGGACGGTTCACCCCTCCACTTT.

The chain is built from TRBV30 and TRBJ1-4; perhaps TRBD1 as D (6 bases). From germline, CDR1 is GTSNPN and CDR2 SVGIG (reference sequence). V lost 0 bases and J lost 8, with 10 bases in between. The CDR3 is 13 amino acids. In nucleotides, the CDR3 is TGTGCCTGGAGTGTACTAGGGGGGGAAAAACTGTTTTTT. Amino acids: CAWSVLGGEKLFF.

The chain uses TRBV12-3 or TRBV12-4 and TRBJ1-2; D unresolved. The CDR3 has 13 amino acids. The ends were cut back, 5 bases at V and 2 bases at J, with 9 bases in the middle. The CDR3 reads CASSTTVNYGYTF. CDR3 bases: TGTGCCAGCAGTACGACGGTCAACTATGGCTACACCTTC.

The chain couples TRBV19 to TRBJ2-7, with D possibly TRBD2 on 5 matching bases. Germline V gene data show CDR1 as LNHDA and CDR2 as SQIVND (reference sequence). The CDR3 contains 14 residues. Deletions cut 1 base from V and 4 bases from J, with 11 bases between. Here the CDR3 reads CASSIVKGDYEQYF. The CDR3 DNA sequence: TGTGCCAGTAGTATAGTTAAGGGAGATTACGAGCAGTACTTC. The variable domain in full, with the rest retrieved from reference TRBV19 and TRBJ2-7, is DGGITQSPKYLFRKEGQNVTLSCEQNLNHDAMYWYRQDPGQGLRLIYYSQIVNDFQKGDIAEGYSVSREKKESFPLTVTSAQKNPTAFYLCASSIVKGDYEQYFGPGTRLTVT.

The J gene is TRBJ1-1, the V gene TRBV6-6; D remains unclear. V was shortened by 9 bases and J by 5 bases, with 13 bases between the two germline ends. This CDR3 region has 12 residues. Germline CDR1 is MNHNY and CDR2 is SVGAGI (reference sequence). CDR3 loop: CASSEVGTEAFF. CDR3 DNA: TGTGCCAGTTCAGAGGTCGGGACTGAAGCTTTCTTT.

The chain has TRBV5-1 and TRBJ2-3, with 11 bases aligning to TRBD2. The V gene end was trimmed by 3 bases and the J gene end by 7 bases; junction bases not matched to a gene: 4. The CDR3 consists of 14 residues. Per the germline V gene, CDR1 is SGHRS and CDR2 is YFSETQ. The CDR3 sequence is CASSSLAGGNTQYF. CDR3 bases: TGCGCCAGCAGCTCATTAGCGGGAGGGAATACGCAGTATTTT.

The chain employs TRBV12-3 or TRBV12-4 and TRBJ2-7, with no clear D. Trimming shortened V by 5 bases and J by 3 bases, and 5 bases separated the two germline ends. CDR3 length: 11 residues. The CDR3 reads CASSQIYEQYF. DNA for the CDR3: TGTGCCAGCAGTCAGATCTACGAGCAGTACTTC.

The chain employs TRBV19 and TRBJ2-7; 9 nucleotides align to TRBD1. Germline V gene data show CDR1 as LNHDA and CDR2 as SQIVND (reference sequence). The V gene end was trimmed by 3 bases and the J gene end by 2 bases; junction bases not matched to a gene: 2. CDR3 length: 14 amino acids. As DNA, the CDR3 is TGTGCCAGTAGTATGACAGGGGGAACCTACGAGCAGTACTTC. Its protein product is CASSMTGGTYEQYF. Filled out from reference TRBV19 and TRBJ2-7, the complete variable domain reads DGGITQSPKYLFRKEGQNVTLSCEQNLNHDAMYWYRQDPGQGLRLIYYSQIVNDFQKGDIAEGYSVSREKKESFPLTVTSAQKNPTAFYLCASSMTGGTYEQYFGPGTRLTVT.